Listed below are T cell receptor beta chains from one sample, sequenced in a study of blood T cell repertoires in COVID-19. This table comes from immunoSEQ multiplex PCR, and its TCRdb copy is limited to in-frame clones, with some not included. This sample has about 340,000 clones; 65% to 85% occur once, and the top ten carry 2.5% to 3%. The specimen was peripheral blood. The origin of the receptors is a man aged 25 to 40 with active or convalescent COVID-19. Both conserved end residues are part of each CDR3. D genes are given only for firm matches. Size tells how often a clone was seen (once, few, many) or the class of an expanded clone, and some rows leave it out.

TRBV27	few	TRBJ2-3	TRBD2	TGTGCCAGCAGTCCCAACCATCCGGGACTAGCGGGGGTTACGCAGTATTTT	CASSPNHPGLAGVTQYF
TRBV6-2/TRBV6-3	NA	TRBJ1-1	NA	TGTGCCAGCAGTTACTCGAGCGGCAGCCTGAACACTGAAGCTTTCTTT	CASSYSSGSLNTEAFF
TRBV19	NA	TRBJ1-5	NA	TGTGCCAGTAGTCCCCGGGCCCTAGGGGGTAATCAGCCCCAGCATTTT	CASSPRALGGNQPQHF
TRBV27	NA	TRBJ2-1	NA	TGTGCCAGCAGCTGGACGACAGAAAGCTCCTACAATGAGCAGTTCTTC	CASSWTTESSYNEQFF
TRBV13	few	TRBJ1-1	NA	TGTGCCAGCAGCTTAAAATCGGGGGAAGACACTGAAGCTTTCTTT	CASSLKSGEDTEAFF
TRBV3-1/TRBV3-2	NA	TRBJ2-1	NA	TGTGCCAGCAGCCAAGTATTACGGGTCCATGAGCAGTTCTTC	CASSQVLRVHEQFF
TRBV7-3	NA	TRBJ2-1	NA	TGTGCCAGCAGCCCAGGGCTGAACAATGAGCAGTTCTTC	CASSPGLNNEQFF
TRBV15	NA	TRBJ2-7	NA	TGTGCCACCAGCAGGACTAGGGGATCCTACGAGCAGTACTTC	CATSRTRGSYEQYF
TRBV6-1	NA	TRBJ1-4	NA	TGTGCCAGCAGTGACGGGCAGGGAAGTGAAAAACTGTTTTTT	CASSDGQGSEKLFF
TRBV7-2	few	TRBJ1-3	NA	TGTGCCAGCAGCTTCAGTGTGGCAGCGGCTGGAAACACCATATATTTT	CASSFSVAAAGNTIYF
TRBV7-7	NA	TRBJ2-5	TRBD1	TGTGCCAGCAGCCTAGACAGGGGGGAGACCCAGTACTTC	CASSLDRGETQYF
TRBV24-1	NA	TRBJ2-1	NA	TGTGCCACCAGTGATTTGCACGGTAGTAGCAATGAGCAGTTCTTC	CATSDLHGSSNEQFF
TRBV7-2	NA	TRBJ2-3	TRBD2	TGTGCCAGCAGCTTAGGGGTAGCGGGGGACCCAGATACGCAGTATTTT	CASSLGVAGDPDTQYF
TRBV11-3	NA	TRBJ2-2	NA	TGTGCCAGCAGCGTACTTTCGGGGGTCGGGGAGCTGTTTTTT	CASSVLSGVGELFF
TRBV5-4	NA	TRBJ2-7	TRBD1	TGTGCCAGCAGCTTAGGGGATGACAGGGGGTACGAGCAGTACTTC	CASSLGDDRGYEQYF
TRBV5-5	NA	TRBJ2-4	NA	TGTGCCAGCAGCATAGGACTCATAGCCAAAAACATTCAGTACTTC	CASSIGLIAKNIQYF
TRBV6-2/TRBV6-3	few	TRBJ2-1	NA	TGTGCCAGCAGTCCCCTTCTTGAGCAGTTCTTC	CASSPLLEQFF
TRBV30	once	TRBJ1-3	NA	TGTGCCTGGAAAAGACTAGCGCACTCTGGAAACACCATATATTTT	CAWKRLAHSGNTIYF
TRBV29-1	NA	TRBJ1-1	NA	TGCAGCGTCAGGAACACTGAAGCTTTCTTT	CSVRNTEAFF
TRBV5-1	NA	TRBJ2-1	TRBD1	TGCGCCAGCAGCGGGGGGACAGGGGCCTACAATGAGCAGTTCTTC	CASSGGTGAYNEQFF
TRBV18	NA	TRBJ2-4	TRBD1	TGTGCCAGCTCTAAACAGGGGTTCGGAAACATTCAGTACTTC	CASSKQGFGNIQYF
TRBV27	NA	TRBJ2-3	TRBD2	TGTGCCAGCAGTAAGACTAGCGGGGGGCAACGGGGTACGCAGTATTTT	CASSKTSGGQRGTQYF
TRBV3-1/TRBV3-2	NA	TRBJ1-2	NA	TGTGCCAGCAGCCAAGATGGAGGCGGCCCCTATGGCTACACCTTC	CASSQDGGGPYGYTF
TRBV5-4	NA	TRBJ2-6	NA	TGTGCCAGCAGCTCTGTTAACTCTGGGGCCAACGTCCTGACTTTC	CASSSVNSGANVLTF
TRBV11-2	NA	TRBJ2-3	NA	TGTGCCAGCAGCTTAAGAGCCTCAGGAACGCAGTATTTT	CASSLRASGTQYF
TRBV15	NA	TRBJ1-1	NA	TGTGCCACCAGCAGAGATACCGGGGATGAAGCTTTCTTT	CATSRDTGDEAFF
TRBV10-3	NA	TRBJ1-2	TRBD1	TGTGCCATCAGTGAGTCGATTCAGGGACAGGACGCAGGGGGCTACACCTTC	CAISESIQGQDAGGYTF
TRBV19	NA	TRBJ2-7	TRBD1	TGTGCCACCGGACAGGGCGGCGAGCAGTACTTC	CATGQGGEQYF
TRBV28	NA	TRBJ1-2	NA	TGTGAAGGAGGGGAGGTTGGCTACACCTTC	CEGGEVGYTF
TRBV5-5	NA	TRBJ2-3	TRBD1	TGTGCCAGCACCTTTCTCCCGGGACAGGGGACGGATACGCAGTATTTT	CASTFLPGQGTDTQYF
TRBV30	NA	TRBJ1-4	NA	TGTGCCTGGAGTGCCCGACAGGCAACTAATGAAAAACTGTTTTTT	CAWSARQATNEKLFF
TRBV30	NA	TRBJ2-1	TRBD2	TGTGCCTGGAGTGGAGCGGGAGGGTCCTACAATGAGCAGTTCTTC	CAWSGAGGSYNEQFF
TRBV7-2	few	TRBJ1-3	NA	TGTGCCAGCAGCTTAGATGGGGGGAGGGCTGGAAACACCATATATTTT	CASSLDGGRAGNTIYF
TRBV29-1	NA	TRBJ2-5	TRBD2	TGCAGCGCTTTACTAGCGGGACAAGAGACCCAGTACTTC	CSALLAGQETQYF
TRBV11-3	NA	TRBJ1-6	NA	TGTGCCAGCAGCCAGGGCCGGGATTCACCCCTCCACTTT	CASSQGRDSPLHF
TRBV18	NA	TRBJ2-3	NA	TGTGCCAGCTCACCACGACTAGAAGGCACAGATACGCAGTATTTT	CASSPRLEGTDTQYF
TRBV12-3/TRBV12-4	few	TRBJ1-5	NA	TGTGCCAGCAGTTTCGGTAGGGGTCAGCCCCAGCATTTT	CASSFGRGQPQHF
TRBV7-9	NA	TRBJ2-1	NA	TGTGCCAGCAGCTTAATACGGGAGCTATACAATGAGCAGTTCTTC	CASSLIRELYNEQFF